The 24 T cell receptor beta chains given below trace back to one sample, sequenced in a study of shared clonotypes between healthy human individuals. Generated by immunoSEQ multiplex PCR, the TCRdb table keeps only in-frame clones and is missing some. The data contain about 2.4 million clones, over 85% of them singletons. Sequencing was done on a sample of naive CD4+ T cells sorted from blood. Specified subset: CD45RA+ positively selected. These receptors were obtained from a man between 18 and 35 years old in good health.

The genes are TRBV30 and TRBJ1-1, with unresolved D. CDR3 length: 13 residues. Between the trimmed V and J ends, which lost 2 bases and 2 bases, there was a span of 9 bases. Germline-derived CDR1 and CDR2 are GTSNPN and SVGIG (reference sequence). The CDR3 region has the DNA TGTGCCTGGAGTAAGACCGGAAACACTGAAGCTTTCTTT. Protein sequence: CAWSKTGNTEAFF.

The genes are TRBV30 and TRBJ1-1, with a possible D match to TRBD1 (5 bases). Germline V gene data show CDR1 as GTSNPN and CDR2 as SVGIG (reference sequence). The CDR3 loop spans 13 amino acids. The V end lost 1 base, the J end lost 4 bases, and 10 bases lay between the germline ends. The CDR3 here is CAWSARVSTEAFF. The CDR3 DNA reads TGTGCCTGGAGTGCCAGGGTAAGCACTGAAGCTTTCTTT.

The V and J genes are TRBV9 and TRBJ1-3; 7 bases fit TRBD1. The V gene end was trimmed by 3 bases and the J gene end by 9 bases; junction bases not matched to a gene: 12. There are 15 residues in the CDR3. From germline, CDR1 is SGDLS and CDR2 YYNGEE. The CDR3 here is CASSDRGTALATIYF. The CDR3 DNA is TGTGCCAGCAGCGACAGGGGTACGGCCTTGGCCACCATATATTTT.

The chain recombines TRBV5-8 with TRBJ1-5; no clear D gene. Looked up from germline, CDR1 is SGHTS and CDR2 is YDEGEE. This CDR3 is built from 13 residues. V shed 2 bases and J shed 3 bases, with 6 bases lying between them. The CDR3 loop is CASSLRDNQPQHF. The CDR3 coding sequence is TGTGCCAGCAGCTTACGGGACAATCAGCCCCAGCATTTT.

As concerns this clone: This sample includes further DNA sequences coding for the same CDR3. The chain employs TRBV20-1 and TRBJ2-7; D gene uncertain. Germline CDR1 and CDR2: DFQATT and SNEGSKA (reference sequence). This CDR3 spans 11 amino acids. V lost 0 bases and J lost 6, with 6 bases in between. CDR3 DNA sequence: TGCAGTGCTAGAGATCGGGCCGAGCAGTACTTC. Translating gives CSARDRAEQYF.

The V gene is TRBV19, the J gene TRBJ2-7, with 10 bases that match TRBD1. This CDR3 spans 14 amino acids. V was pared by 5 bases and J by 5 bases, with 6 bases of the junction left unmatched. CDR1 is LNHDA, CDR2 SQIVND, per germline (reference sequence). The CDR3 here is CASSLGQGRHEQYF. CDR3 sequence (DNA): TGTGCCAGTAGTCTGGGACAGGGGAGGCACGAGCAGTACTTC.

This sequence joins TRBV5-8 and TRBJ2-7, with 12 bases fitting TRBD2. The CDR3 runs 16 residues. V lost 4 bases and J lost 0; bases outside the gene matches: 5. Germline V gene lookup returns CDR1 SGHTS and CDR2 YDEGEE. The CDR3 region is CASSHGLAGISYEQYF. The DNA of the CDR3 is TGTGCCAGCAGCCACGGACTAGCGGGAATCTCCTACGAGCAGTACTTC.

J is TRBJ1-1 and V is TRBV15; D not resolved. V lost 0 bases, J lost 6 bases, and 11 bases lay in between. Germline lookup yields CDR1 LNHNV and CDR2 YYDKDF (reference sequence). The CDR3 has 14 amino acids. The CDR3 loop reads CATSRDRWQSEAFF. The DNA of the CDR3 is TGTGCCACCAGCAGAGATCGGTGGCAGTCTGAAGCTTTCTTT.

In its sample, this clone was seen once. The chain combines TRBV6-1 with TRBJ2-6, with D uncertain. Trimming took off 1 base at V and 2 bases at J, with 9 bases between the two ends. Germline V gene lookup returns CDR1 MNHNS and CDR2 SASEGT. The CDR3 runs 16 residues. The CDR3 region is CASSEGWLAGANVLTF. CDR3 DNA: TGTGCCAGCAGTGAAGGCTGGCTAGCTGGGGCCAACGTCCTGACTTTC.

The CDR3 DNA sequence: TGTGCCAGCAGTTACTTCCAGGAAGAGACCCAGTACTTC. This sequence encodes CASSYFQEETQYF. This rearrangement joins TRBV6-6 to TRBJ2-5; D is unclear. CDR3 length equals 13 residues. The germline gives CDR1 MNHNY, CDR2 SVGAGI (reference sequence). With 1 base removed from V and 3 bases from J, the gap between germline ends came to 6 bases.

This chain uses TRBV15 with TRBJ2-7; D is unresolved. This CDR3 comprises 18 residues. Germline assignment: CDR1 LNHNV and CDR2 YYDKDF (reference sequence). V lost 0 bases to trimming and J lost 2 bases, with 20 bases between them. The CDR3 is CATSRDKGKKSVTYEQYF. The CDR3 DNA is TGTGCCACCAGCAGAGATAAGGGCAAGAAGAGTGTGACCTACGAGCAGTACTTC. The full variable domain, with the rest looked up from reference TRBV15 and TRBJ2-7, is DAMVIQNPRYQVTQFGKPVTLSCSQTLNHNVMYWYQQKSSQAPKLLFHYYDKDFNNEADTPDNFQSRRPNTSFCFLDIRSPGLGDTAMYLCATSRDKGKKSVTYEQYFGPGTRLTVT.

The chain combines TRBV5-1 with TRBJ2-1; the match to TRBD2 covers 9 bases. The CDR3 contains 15 residues. CDR1 is SGHRS and CDR2 is YFSETQ in the germline V gene. Trimming cost V 3 bases and J 6 bases; bases outside gene matches: 7. The CDR3 sequence is CASSSFAGGTNEQFF. Written as DNA, the CDR3 is TGCGCCAGCAGCTCTTTTGCGGGAGGGACCAATGAGCAGTTCTTC.

This rearrangement joins TRBV28 to TRBJ1-1; maybe TRBD1 (6 bases). Germline V lookup: CDR1 MDHEN, CDR2 SYDVKM. The CDR3 spans 14 residues. The V gene lost 7 bases and the J gene lost 5 bases, with 17 bases spanning the gap. CDR3 sequence (DNA): TGTGCCAGCACGACCTGGGGGCGCGGGACTGAAGCTTTCTTT. Encoded protein: CASTTWGRGTEAFF.

This clone has a handful of counts. CDR3 in amino acids: CASMENTEAFF. The CDR3 DNA sequence: TGTGCCAGCATGGAGAACACTGAAGCTTTCTTT. V is TRBV28 and J is TRBJ1-1, with D unclear. CDR1 is MDHEN and CDR2 is SYDVKM in the germline V gene. The CDR3 loop spans 11 amino acids. Trimming removed 7 bases from V and 1 base from J, with 4 bases in between.

The chain employs TRBV7-9 and TRBJ2-3; TRBD2 might be the D (7 bases). In germline, CDR1 is SEHNR, CDR2 FQNEAQ (reference sequence). The V and J ends lost 2 bases and 0 bases respectively, with 12 bases between them. This CDR3 contains 16 residues. The CDR3 region has the DNA TGTGCCAGCAGCTTACGGCGGGGGCCGAGCACAGATACGCAGTATTTT. It specifies CASSLRRGPSTDTQYF.

V is TRBV6-1 and J is TRBJ1-1; no clear D. There are 15 residues in the CDR3. From germline, CDR1 is MNHNS and CDR2 SASEGT. V shed 5 bases and J shed 5 bases, with 18 bases lying between them. In nucleotides, the CDR3 is TGTGCCAGCAGTTTCCTGACTGGATCGGGGACTGAAGCTTTCTTT. It translates to CASSFLTGSGTEAFF.

This chain connects TRBV4-1 to TRBJ1-2; D is ambiguous. V was shortened by 0 bases and J by 2 bases, with 10 bases between the two germline ends. This CDR3 is built from 15 residues. Germline loops: CDR1 MGHRA, CDR2 YSYEKL. This CDR3 is CASSQDLGLNYGYTF. CDR3 bases: TGCGCCAGCAGCCAAGATCTCGGTTTGAACTATGGCTACACCTTC.

The chain employs TRBV30 and TRBJ2-7; 13 nucleotides line up with TRBD2. CDR1 GTSNPN and CDR2 SVGIG come from the germline V gene (reference sequence). This CDR3 is 15 amino acids long. J gave up 3 bases and V 2 bases, and 4 bases lay outside the gene matches. The DNA of the CDR3 is TGTGCCTGGAGTCCAGGACTAGCGGGGGACTACGAGCAGTACTTC. Translation: CAWSPGLAGDYEQYF.

The chain joins TRBV15 to TRBJ1-6; TRBD1 is a possible D gene (6 bases). V was cut by 0 bases and J by 10 bases, with 19 bases left in between. Germline lookup yields CDR1 LNHNV and CDR2 YYDKDF (reference sequence). This CDR3 region has 17 residues. CDR3 in amino acids: CATSRDIGRGWYSPLHF. Here the CDR3 DNA reads TGTGCCACCAGCAGAGATATCGGCAGGGGATGGTACTCACCCCTCCACTTT.

The CDR3 region has the DNA TGTGCCAGCAGCCAAGGACAGCCTAATGAAAAACTGTTTTTT. Translated, it gives CASSQGQPNEKLFF. The chain recombines TRBV14 with TRBJ1-4, with a weak D call TRBD1 (5 bases). V gave up 1 base and J gave up 3 bases, with 6 bases separating them. Germline CDR1 SGHDN, CDR2 FVKESK. The CDR3 is 14 amino acids.

The gene calls are TRBV11-2 and TRBJ2-5; a possible D gene is TRBD2 (6 bases). This CDR3 comprises 15 residues. Trimming stripped 0 bases from V and 5 bases from J, with 13 bases between. The germline V gene has CDR1 SGHAT and CDR2 FQNNGV. This chain's CDR3 is CASSLDIGLLETQYF. In DNA, the CDR3 is TGTGCCAGCAGCTTAGATATAGGACTACTGGAGACCCAGTACTTC.

About this clone: Other DNA sequences from this sample encode an identical CDR3 as well. V and J are TRBV6-1 and TRBJ2-5; the D is unclear. This CDR3 is built from 12 residues. The germline V and J ends were trimmed by 3 bases and 5 bases, with 7 bases remaining between them. From germline, CDR1 is MNHNS and CDR2 SASEGT. The DNA of the CDR3 is TGTGCCAGCAGTGAGGGGTGGGAGACCCAGTACTTC. Translated, it gives CASSEGWETQYF.

V is TRBV6-5 and J is TRBJ2-1; 9 bases fit TRBD2. The germline CDR1 and CDR2 sequences are MNHEY and SVGAGI. This CDR3 is 15 amino acids long. The trim removed 5 bases at V and 7 bases at J, leaving 9 bases unmatched. The CDR3 is CASSNPGLALNEQFF. CDR3 nucleotide sequence: TGTGCCAGCAGTAATCCGGGACTAGCACTGAATGAGCAGTTCTTC.

This clone was observed once. Other nucleotide sequences in the sample specify the same CDR3. The genes are TRBV5-1 and TRBJ2-5; 8 bases line up with TRBD2. The CDR3 has 12 residues. J lost 5 bases, V lost 6 bases, and 3 bases had no gene match. CDR1 is SGHRS, CDR2 YFSETQ, per germline. The DNA for the CDR3 is TGCGCCAGCAACCCGGGAGGGGAGACCCAGTACTTC. This sequence encodes CASNPGGETQYF.